These 20 T cell receptor beta chains came from one sample sequenced in a study of vaccination and CD4 T cells after COVID-19. No antigens are known for them. Cultured CD4+ T cell DNA was sequenced using the Oncomine TCR Beta short-read assay. TCRdb called the PCR reads again in MiXCR, with one record for every CDR3 protein. Counted here are about 4,000 distinct CDR3 sequences, around 17% occurring once; the ten biggest clones make up about a quarter. Indicated treatment: approximately nine-day PBMC culture with coronavirus spike peptide pools or control peptides (ViraFEST assay). Sample: CD4+ T cells from blood, cultured in vitro. These receptors all stem from a human donor who had recovered from COVID-19.

There are a few counts of this clonotype. One junction end does not reproduce the germline sequence, and a read error may be involved. The V call is TRBV30, the J call TRBJ1-1; D remains unclear. Germline CDR1 reads GTSNPN; CDR2 reads SVGIG (reference sequence). CDR3 size: 11 residues. CDR3 region: CAWRENAEAFF. DNA of the CDR3: TGTGCCTGGAGGGAGAACGCTGAAGCTTTCTTT.

The chain couples TRBV12-3 or TRBV12-4 to TRBJ1-6; D is unclear. The V end was cut by 5 bases, the J end by 15 bases, with 17 bases between. The CDR3 is 13 residues long. CDR3 amino acids: CASSLRIFTGLHF. CDR3 in DNA: TGTGCCAGCAGTCTCCGAATTTTTACGGGCCTCCACTTT.

This clonotype counts as medium-sized. The chain joins TRBV10-3 to TRBJ2-3; D is possibly TRBD1 (6 bases). In germline, CDR1 is ENHRY, CDR2 SYGVKD. The V gene lost 11 bases and the J gene lost 2 bases, with 14 bases spanning the gap. The CDR3 extends over 13 amino acids. CDR3 protein: CASKDSNTDTQYF. The DNA of the CDR3 is TGTGCCTCGAAGGACAGCAACACAGATACGCAGTATTTT.

This sequence joins TRBV6-1 and TRBJ2-1; no clear D. Trimming pared 6 bases from V and 3 bases from J, leaving 9 bases between. From germline, CDR1 is MNHNS and CDR2 SASEGT. The CDR3 sequence is 13 residues long. CDR3 residues: CASSLGLYNEQFF. The CDR3 DNA follows: TGTGCCAGCAGCCTCGGGCTCTACAATGAGCAGTTCTTC.

The rearrangement links TRBV4-1 to TRBJ2-3; TRBD2 might be the D (6 bases). Per germline, CDR1 MGHRA and CDR2 YSYEKL. Trimming pared 0 bases from V and 2 bases from J, leaving 15 bases between. This CDR3 spans 17 amino acids. CDR3 coding DNA: TGCGCCAGCAGCCAAGATTACGGGACTGCTCTCACAGATACGCAGTATTTT. It encodes CASSQDYGTALTDTQYF.

As to this clonotype: The junction shows a germline mismatch at one end, possibly a read error. This chain links TRBV14 with TRBJ1-1, with 7 bases fitting TRBD1. This CDR3 region has 15 residues. Germline values: CDR1 SGHDN, CDR2 FVKESK. CDR3 in DNA: TGTGCCAGCAGCCCAGGGGGTCCCCCTGGCACTGAAGCTCTCTTT. It codes for CASSPGGPPGTEALF.

The V gene is TRBV27, the J gene TRBJ1-6; D call uncertain. V dropped 6 bases and J dropped 6 bases, with 9 bases sitting between them. The CDR3 is 13 amino acids. CDR1 is MNHEY, CDR2 SMNVEV, per germline (reference sequence). The CDR3 DNA sequence: TGTGCCAGCAGACCGGGAGCTAATTCACCCCTCCACTTT. Translating gives CASRPGANSPLHF.

This clonotype has only a few counts. V usage is TRBV27 and J usage is TRBJ2-1; no definite D call. Per the germline V gene, CDR1 is MNHEY and CDR2 is SMNVEV (reference sequence). Trimming removed 0 bases at V and 4 bases at J, with 7 bases between. The CDR3 has 14 amino acids. This chain's CDR3 is CASSLSDAYNEQFF. CDR3 bases: TGTGCCAGCAGTTTATCAGACGCTTACAATGAGCAGTTCTTC.

This clonotype rates as medium-sized. This chain uses TRBV6-1 with TRBJ2-3; unclear D gene. CDR3 length equals 13 residues. In germline, CDR1 is MNHNS, CDR2 SASEGT. V was trimmed by 3 bases and J by 2 bases, leaving 6 bases between them. The CDR3 coding sequence is TGTGCCAGCAGTGATCTGTTCACAGATACGCAGTATTTT. Encoded protein: CASSDLFTDTQYF.

This clonotype occurred a few times. The J gene is TRBJ1-1, the V gene TRBV6-5; no definite D call. Between the trimmed V and J ends, which lost 2 bases and 1 base, there was a span of 11 bases. From germline, CDR1 is MNHEY and CDR2 SVGAGI. The CDR3 totals 15 residues. CDR3 DNA sequence: TGTGCCAGCAGTTACGAGAATTTCGGGAACACTGAAGCTTTCTTT. Translation: CASSYENFGNTEAFF.

As concerns this clonotype: One base away lies a much larger clone, so this may be a sequencing read error. This chain joins TRBV19 and TRBJ1-5, with D possibly being TRBD1 (5 bases). Germline V lookup: CDR1 LNHDA, CDR2 SQIVND (reference sequence). This CDR3 has 13 amino acids. The CDR3 sequence: CTSSSQANQPQHF. CDR3 nucleotide sequence: TGTACCAGTAGTTCACAGGCGAATCAGCCCCAGCATTTT.

By frequency in the sample, this clonotype is medium-sized. The V gene is TRBV30, the J gene TRBJ2-2; D gene unclear. V lost 2 bases to trimming and J lost 2 bases, with 6 bases between them. Germline V lookup: CDR1 GTSNPN, CDR2 SVGIG (reference sequence). CDR3 length: 13 amino acids. CDR3 in amino acids: CAWSRHNTGELFF. For the CDR3, the DNA is TGTGCCTGGAGTCGGCATAACACCGGGGAGCTGTTTTTT.

The sample holds a few counts of this clonotype. The chain uses TRBV6-1 and TRBJ2-7; the D gene is possibly TRBD2 (5 bases). V was cut by 5 bases and J by 5 bases, with 16 bases left in between. The germline V gene has CDR1 MNHNS and CDR2 SASEGT. This CDR3 is 14 amino acids long. The CDR3 DNA is TGTGCCAGCAGTCCCGGGATAGCGTCACACGAGCAGTACTTC. Translating it yields CASSPGIASHEQYF.

Worth noting for this clonotype: A much bigger clone sits one base away, suggesting this may be a read error. The gene calls are TRBV19 and TRBJ1-5; D is unclear. The CDR3 length is 12 residues. V was pared by 5 bases and J by 4 bases, with 6 bases between. Germline CDR1 is LNHDA and CDR2 is SQIVND (reference sequence). The CDR3 reads CASSFCNQPQHF. CDR3 DNA sequence: TGTGCCAGTAGTTTCTGTAATCAGCCCCAGCATTTT.

In its sample, this clonotype was seen a few times. This rearrangement joins TRBV2 to TRBJ1-2, with 9 bases aligning to TRBD1. The CDR3 extends over 15 amino acids. Germline V CDR1 and CDR2: SNHLY, FYNNEI. V trimming: 4 bases; J trimming: 7 bases; junction bases outside the gene matches: 10. The CDR3 sequence: CASSVRGQGSGGYTF. The CDR3 nucleotides read TGTGCCAGCAGTGTGAGGGGACAGGGTTCGGGTGGCTACACCTTC.

By frequency in the sample, this clonotype is medium-sized. The J gene is TRBJ1-5, the V gene TRBV6-1; D is undetermined. The CDR3 sequence is 13 residues long. Trimming stripped 10 bases from V and 2 bases from J, with 12 bases between. Germline V gene data show CDR1 as MNHNS and CDR2 as SASEGT. CDR3 in DNA: TGTGCCACCCGGCAGGCGGGCAATCAGCCCCAGCATTTT. The encoded protein is CATRQAGNQPQHF.

With regard to this clonotype: This clone may be a read error of a much larger clone one base away. The J gene is TRBJ2-1, the V gene TRBV6-1; tentatively, D is TRBD2 (5 bases). The CDR3 contains 15 residues. Germline V gene lookup returns CDR1 MNHNS and CDR2 SASEGT. V dropped 1 base and J dropped 6 bases, with 13 bases sitting between them. The CDR3 bases are TGTGCCAGCAGTGAAGTGGACGGGATGTCCAATGAGCAGTTCTTC. Protein: CASSEVDGMSNEQFF.

The chain couples TRBV12-3 or TRBV12-4 to TRBJ1-1; no clear D. The CDR3 sequence is 12 residues long. The ends were cut back, 3 bases at V and 1 base at J, with 3 bases in the middle. The CDR3 protein is CASSFTNTEAFF. As DNA, the CDR3 is TGTGCCAGCAGTTTCACGAACACTGAAGCTTTCTTT.

This clonotype was counted only a few times. The J gene is TRBJ1-2, the V gene TRBV5-8; possibly TRBD1 for D (6 bases). CDR1 and CDR2 (germline): SGHTS, YDEGEE. Trimming left V 1 base short and J 1 base short, with 14 bases between. There are 16 residues in the CDR3. The CDR3 sequence: CASSLPGVGDNYGYTF. The CDR3 coding sequence is TGTGCCAGCAGCTTGCCAGGGGTCGGGGATAACTATGGCTACACCTTC.

This clonotype turned up a few times. The rearrangement joins TRBV6-1 to TRBJ2-4; TRBD2 might be the D (6 bases). Trimming took off 6 bases at V and 0 bases at J, with 9 bases between the two ends. This CDR3 has 14 amino acids. Germline CDR1 and CDR2: MNHNS and SASEGT. The chain's CDR3 is CASRGTAAKNIQYF. As DNA, the CDR3 is TGTGCCAGCAGGGGGACTGCAGCCAAAAACATTCAGTACTTC.